The 20 T cell receptor beta chains below all came from one sample that was sequenced in a study of identical twins. TCRdb reprocessed the 5' RACE reads via MiXCR and lists one record per CDR3 protein. Of 1.5 million to 2 million distinct CDR3 sequences listed, roughly a third are singletons. The material sequenced was cord blood. The receptors derive from a newborn girl in good health.

The V call is TRBV10-3, the J call TRBJ2-5; 9 nucleotides line up with TRBD1. The germline V gene has CDR1 ENHRY and CDR2 SYGVKD. CDR3 size: 14 residues. Trimming removed 2 bases from V and 3 bases from J; junction bases left unmatched: 1. The CDR3 sequence is CAISEGTGKETQYF. The DNA of the CDR3 is TGTGCCATCAGTGAGGGGACAGGGAAAGAGACCCAGTACTTC.

The V call is TRBV24-1, the J call TRBJ2-5; D not resolved. Per germline, CDR1 KGHDR and CDR2 SFDVKD. There are 13 residues in the CDR3. V lost 2 bases to trimming and J lost 5 bases, with 8 bases between them. CDR3 nucleotides: TGTGCCACCAGTGATTACTATCTCGAGACCCAGTACTTC. It translates to CATSDYYLETQYF.

A single count supports this clonotype. The V gene is TRBV20-1, the J gene TRBJ2-5; D is uncertain. The assigned J gene may be wrong: the sequence end matches TRBJ2-4 better. The CDR3 contains 13 residues. Germline CDR1 reads DFQATT; CDR2 reads SNEGSKA (reference sequence). The CDR3 nucleotides are TGCAGTGCTAGGTCCCGTTTCGGGAACATTCAGTACTTC. Translated, it gives CSARSRFGNIQYF.

V is TRBV6-5 and J is TRBJ1-1, with D maybe TRBD1 (5 bases). This CDR3 has 15 amino acids. Germline V lookup: CDR1 MNHEY, CDR2 SVGAGI. V was clipped by 2 bases and J by 3 bases, with 13 bases between them. The CDR3 DNA reads as TGTGCCAGCAGTTACGGGACCCCCAGGGACACTGAAGCTTTCTTT. It is translated as CASSYGTPRDTEAFF.

The chain links TRBV10-3 to TRBJ1-1, with D hard to call. Germline CDR1 reads ENHRY; CDR2 reads SYGVKD. The CDR3 is 18 amino acids. V was cut by 1 base and J by 0 bases, with 18 bases left in between. In nucleotides, the CDR3 is TGTGCCATCAGTGAGTTCGGAGGCAGCCTACTTATGAACACTGAAGCTTTCTTT. It specifies CAISEFGGSLLMNTEAFF.

The count of this clonotype is one. A much larger clone lies one base from this, so it may be a read error. The chain carries TRBV29-1 and TRBJ2-7, with a tentative D call TRBD1 (6 bases). V shed 6 bases and J shed 5 bases, with 17 bases lying between them. Germline assignment: CDR1 SQVTM and CDR2 ANQGSEA. This CDR3 spans 13 amino acids. The CDR3 region is CSVETTGPHEQYF. The CDR3 DNA is TGCAGCGTCGAAACGACAGGTCCCCACGAGCAGTACTTC.

This clonotype was counted only a few times. In DNA form, the CDR3 reads TGTGCCAGCAGAGGACAGGGGTTTTCACCCCTCCACTTT. This codes for CASRGQGFSPLHF. The V call is TRBV6-1, the J call TRBJ1-6; 9 bases agree with TRBD1. The CDR3 is 13 residues long. CDR1 is MNHNS and CDR2 is SASEGT in the germline V gene. V dropped 6 bases and J dropped 9; count of bases not matched to a gene: 3.

This clonotype was found a few times. The J gene is TRBJ2-1, the V gene TRBV20-1; tentatively, D is TRBD2 (6 bases). The V and J ends lost 6 bases and 13 bases respectively, with 13 bases between them. The germline CDR1 and CDR2 sequences are DFQATT and SNEGSKA (reference sequence). This CDR3 spans 10 amino acids. This CDR3 is CSARRDSQFF. In DNA form, the CDR3 reads TGCAGTGCCAGGAGGGACTCTCAGTTCTTC.

This clonotype was counted between two and nine times. The rearrangement joins TRBV11-2 to TRBJ1-4; no clear D. V was trimmed by 0 bases and J by 0 bases, leaving 8 bases between them. The CDR3 length is 16 residues. CDR1 and CDR2 (germline): SGHAT, FQNNGV. CDR3 in amino acids: CASSLDLWATNEKLFF. CDR3 coding DNA: TGTGCCAGCAGCTTAGATCTCTGGGCAACTAATGAAAAACTGTTTTTT.

The chain joins TRBV14 to TRBJ2-2; no clear D. The ends were cut back, 1 base at V and 0 bases at J, with 12 bases in the middle. Germline lookup yields CDR1 SGHDN and CDR2 FVKESK. This CDR3 is built from 17 residues. The CDR3 DNA follows: TGTGCCAGCAGCCAAGCCTCTCCATACGCGAACACCGGGGAGCTGTTTTTT. It yields the protein CASSQASPYANTGELFF.

The chain has TRBV12-3 or TRBV12-4 and TRBJ2-7; 7 nucleotides align to TRBD1. The CDR3 spans 15 residues. The junction had 12 bases not matched to a gene; V was cut back by 3 bases and J by 7 bases. CDR3 DNA: TGTGCCAGCAGTTTTAGTCCCGGGACAGTATATGAGCAGTACTTC. Its translation is CASSFSPGTVYEQYF.

As concerns this clonotype: Germline and junction disagree at one end, which may indicate a read error. The CDR3: CARSLAEGGRTFQNYGYTF. CDR3 bases: TGTGCCCGCAGCTTAGCAGAAGGAGGTCGGACATTTCAGAACTATGGCTACACCTTC. The V and J genes are TRBV7-2 and TRBJ1-2; the D gene is possibly TRBD1 (5 bases). CDR1 is SGHTA and CDR2 is FQGNSA in the germline V gene. CDR3 length: 19 amino acids.

The genes are TRBV7-6 and TRBJ2-2; no reliable D call. Trimming pared 0 bases from V and 4 bases from J, leaving 6 bases between. The germline CDR1 and CDR2 sequences are SGHVS and FNYEAQ. This CDR3 has 14 residues. As DNA, the CDR3 is TGTGCCAGCAGCTTAGCGTGGGGCACCGGGGAGCTGTTTTTT. Its protein is CASSLAWGTGELFF.

This clonotype was seen a few times. The V and J genes are TRBV7-2 and TRBJ1-5, with unresolved D. V lost 1 base and J lost 6, with 7 bases in between. The germline V gene encodes CDR1 SGHTA and CDR2 FQGNSA. This CDR3 spans 13 amino acids. The CDR3 nucleotides read TGTGCCAGCAGCTTAGATGTCGGTCAGCCCCAGCATTTT. It yields the protein CASSLDVGQPQHF.

To note about this clonotype: One end of the junction does not line up with germline, which may come from a read error. V is TRBV3-1 and J is TRBJ2-1; D is perhaps TRBD1 (6 bases). CDR3 size: 13 residues. Germline V gives CDR1 LGHDT, CDR2 YNNKEL (reference sequence). CDR3 bases: TGTGCCAGCAGTTGGGGGCCCGACAATGTGCAGTTCTTC. Encoded protein: CASSWGPDNVQFF.

This clonotype was picked up many times. The rearrangement joins TRBV10-3 to TRBJ2-5; D ambiguous. Germline V gene sequence: CDR1 ENHRY, CDR2 SYGVKD. The germline V and J ends were trimmed by 3 bases and 6 bases, with 17 bases remaining between them. This CDR3 is 15 amino acids long. Written as DNA, the CDR3 is TGTGCCATCAGTGACCGAATGAGCGAACAAAAGACCCAGTACTTC. Protein: CAISDRMSEQKTQYF.

The chain couples TRBV20-1 to TRBJ2-7; D gene unclear. The CDR3 spans 14 residues. V lost 3 bases and J lost 2, with 14 bases in between. Germline values: CDR1 DFQATT, CDR2 SNEGSKA (reference sequence). The CDR3, as DNA: TGCAGTGCTAGGGGATTCGTCATGACCTACGAGCAGTACTTC. It codes for CSARGFVMTYEQYF.

V usage is TRBV20-1 and J usage is TRBJ2-3; 11 bases are a match to TRBD2. CDR3 size: 15 residues. The germline CDR1 and CDR2 sequences are DFQATT and SNEGSKA (reference sequence). Trimming took 6 bases from V and 0 from J; bases not matched to a gene: 5. CDR3 in DNA: TGCAGTGCCCCTAGCGGGAGGACTAGCACAGATACGCAGTATTTT. This codes for CSAPSGRTSTDTQYF.

This chain links TRBV29-1 with TRBJ2-1, with unresolved D. Trimming stripped 8 bases from V and 8 bases from J, with 16 bases between. The CDR3 spans 12 residues. CDR1 and CDR2 from the germline V gene are SQVTM and ANQGSEA. CDR3 sequence (DNA): TGCAGCATAAAGGGAAGGGCCCATGAGCAGTTCTTC. This sequence encodes CSIKGRAHEQFF.

Points on this clonotype: At one end the junction does not follow the germline gene, possibly because of a read error. The V gene is TRBV3-1, the J gene TRBJ2-1, with no clear D. Germline lookup yields CDR1 LGHDT and CDR2 YNNKEL (reference sequence). The CDR3 spans 14 residues. CDR3 bases: TGTGCCAGCAGCCAAGTATTGAGCTACGATGAGCAGTTCTTC. It encodes CASSQVLSYDEQFF.